The 12 T cell receptor beta chains below all came from one sample that was sequenced in a study of OX40 agonist ivuxolimab in advanced cancers. Generated by immunoSEQ multiplex PCR, the TCRdb table keeps only in-frame clones and is missing some. The data show about 48,000 clones, roughly 83% seen once. Sequencing used CD4+ or CD8+ T cells sorted from blood, obtained in a trial of the OX40 agonist ivuxolimab. The receptors were sampled from an adult with an advanced solid tumor such as melanoma, head and neck, liver or kidney cancer.

The CDR3 is CSVESGTQYF. The CDR3, as DNA: TGCAGCGTTGAAAGTGGTACGCAGTATTTT. The chain employs TRBV29-1 and TRBJ2-3, with unresolved D. Germline lookup yields CDR1 SQVTM and CDR2 ANQGSEA. The CDR3 loop spans 10 amino acids. V lost 2 bases to trimming and J lost 8 bases, with 5 bases between them.

The V gene is TRBV5-4, the J gene TRBJ1-1; D remains ambiguous. Trimming shortened V by 4 bases and J by 6 bases, and 13 bases separated the two germline ends. The CDR3 has 13 amino acids. Germline CDR1 SGHNT, CDR2 YYREEE (reference sequence). CDR3 coding DNA: TGTGCCAGCAGCCGGAGGAAATCGGCTGAAGCTTTCTTT. This encodes CASSRRKSAEAFF.

This rearrangement joins TRBV27 to TRBJ2-3, with D possibly being TRBD2 (5 bases). The V end was cut by 5 bases, the J end by 4 bases, with 10 bases between. The CDR3 consists of 13 residues. The germline CDR1 and CDR2 sequences are MNHEY and SMNVEV (reference sequence). The CDR3 sequence: CASSVREADTQYF. The CDR3 DNA reads TGTGCCAGCAGTGTCCGGGAAGCAGATACGCAGTATTTT.

The DNA for the CDR3 is TGTGCCAGCAGCCGGGACAGGGGACCTGGTGGCTACACCTTC. It specifies CASSRDRGPGGYTF. This chain joins TRBV7-2 and TRBJ1-2; TRBD1 agrees at 10 bases. Per the germline V gene, CDR1 is SGHTA and CDR2 is FQGNSA. The CDR3 runs to 14 residues. V lost 5 bases and J lost 7; bases outside the gene matches: 7. The full variable domain, rest sourced from reference TRBV7-2 and TRBJ1-2, is GAGVSQSPSNKVTEKGKDVELRCDPISGHTALYWYRQSLGQGLEFLIYFQGNSAPDKSGLPSDRFSAERTGGSVSTLTIQRTQQEDSAVYLCASSRDRGPGGYTFGSGTRLTVV.

The J gene is TRBJ2-2, the V gene TRBV21-1; the D segment call TRBD1 is taken from the table without a DNA check. TRBV21-1 is given as a pseudogene. The CDR3 is 18 amino acids. The CDR3 bases are TGTGCCAGCAGCAAAGTGAACAGGGGGCCGGTCGGGACCGGGGAGCTGTTTTTT. Translated: CASSKVNRGPVGTGELFF.

The chain combines TRBV7-2 with TRBJ2-1, with D maybe TRBD1 (5 bases). Germline loops: CDR1 SGHTA, CDR2 FQGNSA. V was trimmed by 5 bases and J by 8 bases, leaving 13 bases between them. The CDR3 runs 13 residues. DNA of the CDR3: TGTGCCAGCAGCCTGGGCCCCAGGGATGAGCAGTTCTTC. It yields the protein CASSLGPRDEQFF.

This clone was seen a single time. The chain joins TRBV7-2 to TRBJ1-4; no reliable D call. Per germline, CDR1 SGHTA and CDR2 FQGNSA. This CDR3 is 18 amino acids long. V dropped 4 bases and J dropped 1 base, with 19 bases sitting between them. CDR3 in amino acids: CASSSGRRPGGTNEKLFF. For the CDR3, the DNA is TGTGCCAGCAGCTCAGGACGTCGGCCGGGAGGAACTAATGAAAAACTGTTTTTT.

In regard to this clone: The junction departs from germline at one end; a sequencing error may be responsible. V and J are TRBV9 and TRBJ2-1; 10 nucleotides align to TRBD2. CDR3 length equals 20 residues. CDR1 and CDR2 (germline): SGDLS, YYNGEE. The CDR3 sequence is CASSVASIAGGPRPYNGQFF. CDR3 coding DNA: TGTGCCAGCAGCGTAGCTTCTATAGCGGGGGGCCCCAGGCCCTACAATGGGCAGTTCTTC. Based on the CDR3 plus reference TRBV9 and TRBJ2-1, the full variable domain is DSGVTQTPKHLITATGQRVTLRCSPRSGDLSVYWYQQSLDQGLQFLIQYYNGEERAKGNILERFSAQQFPDLHSELNLSSLELGDSALYFCASSVASIAGGPRPYNGQFFGPGTRLTVL.

The chain employs TRBV5-8 and TRBJ2-2; 11 bases match TRBD2. Germline-derived CDR1 and CDR2 are SGHTS and YDEGEE. The ends lost 2 bases at V and 1 base at J; junction bases unmatched: 4. CDR3 length: 17 residues. The CDR3 bases are TGTGCCAGCAGCTTCCGGACTAGCGGGCTGAACACCGGGGAGCTGTTTTTT. Amino acid sequence: CASSFRTSGLNTGELFF.

There are a few counts of this clone. The chain has TRBV5-6 and TRBJ2-3; D not resolved. Trimming shortened V by 0 bases and J by 2 bases, and 4 bases separated the two germline ends. This CDR3 is built from 13 residues. Germline CDR1 is SGHDT and CDR2 is YYEEEE. The CDR3 DNA follows: TGTGCCAGCAGCTTGGCCCCCACAGATACGCAGTATTTT. Residues: CASSLAPTDTQYF.

The chain is built from TRBV6-1 and TRBJ2-5; a possible D gene is TRBD1 (6 bases). Germline assignment: CDR1 MNHNS and CDR2 SASEGT. This CDR3 region has 13 residues. V lost 1 base, J lost 3 bases, and 6 bases lay in between. CDR3 amino acids: CASSEDREETQYF. In DNA, the CDR3 is TGTGCCAGCAGTGAAGACAGGGAAGAGACCCAGTACTTC.

This rearrangement joins TRBV18 to TRBJ1-5; D remains unclear. Looked up from germline, CDR1 is KGHSH and CDR2 is LQKENI. V shed 3 bases and J shed 3 bases, with 12 bases lying between them. The CDR3 runs 15 residues. CDR3 sequence (DNA): TGTGCCAGCTCACCCCCCGGCGGAGACAATCAGCCCCAGCATTTT. This sequence encodes CASSPPGGDNQPQHF.